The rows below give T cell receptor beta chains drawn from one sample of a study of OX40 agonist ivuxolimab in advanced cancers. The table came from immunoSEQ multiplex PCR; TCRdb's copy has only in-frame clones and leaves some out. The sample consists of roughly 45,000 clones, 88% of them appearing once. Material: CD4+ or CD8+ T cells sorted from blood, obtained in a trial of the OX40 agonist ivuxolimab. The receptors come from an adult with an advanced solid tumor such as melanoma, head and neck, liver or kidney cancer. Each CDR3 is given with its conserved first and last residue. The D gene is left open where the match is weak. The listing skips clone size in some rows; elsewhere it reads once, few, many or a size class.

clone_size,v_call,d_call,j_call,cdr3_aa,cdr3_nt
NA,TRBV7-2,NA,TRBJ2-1,CASSLGQDNNEQFF,TGTGCCAGCAGCCTGGGACAAGATAACAATGAGCAGTTCTTC
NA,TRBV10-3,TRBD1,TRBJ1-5,CASGDRGVNQPQHF,TGTGCCAGCGGGGACAGGGGAGTTAATCAGCCCCAGCATTTT
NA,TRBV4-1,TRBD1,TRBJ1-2,CASSQRRQGAGYGYTF,TGCGCCAGCAGCCAAAGGAGACAGGGGGCCGGATATGGCTACACCTTC
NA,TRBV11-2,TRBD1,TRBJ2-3,CASSQDRGKVTDTQYF,TGTGCCAGCAGCCAAGACAGGGGGAAAGTCACAGATACGCAGTATTTT
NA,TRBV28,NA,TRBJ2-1,CASRSSYNEQFF,TGTGCCAGCCGGAGCTCCTACAATGAGCAGTTCTTC
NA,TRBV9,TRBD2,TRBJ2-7,CASSVGSPGTSGSYEQYF,TGTGCCAGCAGCGTAGGGAGCCCCGGGACTAGCGGGAGCTACGAGCAGTACTTC
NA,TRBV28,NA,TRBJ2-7,CASSLESPPQYEQYF,TGTGCCAGCAGTTTGGAAAGTCCTCCCCAGTACGAGCAGTACTTC
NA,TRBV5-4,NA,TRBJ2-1,CASSFVTGRDNEQFF,TGTGCCAGCAGCTTTGTGACAGGGAGGGACAATGAGCAGTTCTTC
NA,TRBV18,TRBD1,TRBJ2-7,CASSPGTGGYEQYF,TGTGCCAGCTCACCAGGGACAGGGGGCTACGAGCAGTACTTC
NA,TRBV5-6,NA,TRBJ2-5,CASSLGSGTRETQYF,TGTGCCAGCAGCCTGGGTAGCGGAACGAGAGAGACCCAGTACTTC
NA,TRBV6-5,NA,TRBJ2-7,CASRASGFHEQYF,TGTGCCAGCAGGGCCTCAGGGTTCCACGAGCAGTACTTC
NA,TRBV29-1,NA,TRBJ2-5,CSVAQGGQETQYF,TGCAGCGTTGCTCAGGGGGGCCAAGAGACCCAGTACTTC
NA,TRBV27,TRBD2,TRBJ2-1,CASSSGTSYNEQFF,TGTGCCAGCAGTTCAGGGACTAGCTACAATGAGCAGTTCTTC
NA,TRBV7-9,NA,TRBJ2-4,CASSLAGSLAKNIQYF,TGTGCCAGCAGCTTAGCTGGTTCACTAGCCAAAAACATTCAGTACTTC
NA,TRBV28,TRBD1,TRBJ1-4,CASNPTGTANEKLFF,TGTGCCAGCAACCCGACCGGGACAGCTAATGAAAAACTGTTTTTT
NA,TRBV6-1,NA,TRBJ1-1,CASSDRAGDTEAFF,TGTGCCAGCAGTGACAGGGCGGGGGACACTGAAGCTTTCTTT
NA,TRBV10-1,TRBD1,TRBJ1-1,CASRLERDRPSRNTEAFF,TGCGCCAGCAGGCTAGAAAGGGACAGGCCCTCGAGGAACACTGAAGCTTTCTTT
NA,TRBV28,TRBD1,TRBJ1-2,CASSNTAQGPGYTF,TGTGCCAGCAGTAACACCGCACAGGGGCCTGGCTACACCTTC
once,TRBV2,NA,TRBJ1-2,CASGGPTYGYTF,TGTGCCAGCGGGGGGCCCACCTATGGCTACACCTTC
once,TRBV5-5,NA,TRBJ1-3,CASSLDALSGNTIYF,TGTGCCAGCAGCTTGGATGCCCTTTCTGGAAACACCATATATTTT
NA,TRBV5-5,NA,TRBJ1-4,CASSFRANEKLFF,TGTGCCAGCAGCTTCAGGGCTAATGAAAAACTGTTTTTT
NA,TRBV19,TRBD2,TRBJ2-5,CASSGAGASQETQYF,TGTGCCAGTAGTGGCGCGGGAGCCTCCCAAGAGACCCAGTACTTC
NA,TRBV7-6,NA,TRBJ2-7,CASSPREGAYEQYF,TGTGCCAGCAGCCCCCGCGAAGGGGCCTACGAGCAGTACTTC
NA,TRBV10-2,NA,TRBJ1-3,CATMDAWSGNTIYF,TGCGCCACGATGGACGCCTGGTCTGGAAACACCATATATTTT
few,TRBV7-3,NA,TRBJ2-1,CASSHSGGSYNEQFF,TGTGCCAGCTCACATAGCGGAGGGTCCTACAATGAGCAGTTCTTC
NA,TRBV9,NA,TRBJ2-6,CASSWDISSGANVLTF,TGTGCCAGCAGCTGGGACATTAGCTCTGGGGCCAACGTCCTGACTTTC
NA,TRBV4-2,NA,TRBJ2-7,CASSLAPTGTYEQYF,TGTGCCAGCAGCTTGGCCCCAACAGGTACCTACGAGCAGTACTTC
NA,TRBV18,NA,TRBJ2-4,CASSPRDPGAKNIQYF,TGTGCCAGCTCACCTCGGGACCCCGGGGCCAAAAACATTCAGTACTTC
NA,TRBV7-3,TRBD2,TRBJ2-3,CASSLTGGAVTDTQYF,TGTGCCAGCAGCTTAACCGGGGGGGCCGTCACAGATACGCAGTATTTT
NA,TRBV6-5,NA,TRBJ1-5,CASSYRQEGQPQHF,TGTGCCAGCAGTTACCGACAGGAGGGTCAGCCCCAGCATTTT
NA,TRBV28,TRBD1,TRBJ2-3,CASTLGQGYGDTQYF,TGTGCCAGCACCCTGGGACAGGGGTACGGAGATACGCAGTATTTT
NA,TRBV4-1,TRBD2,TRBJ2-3,CASSPLLAGGPDTQYF,TGCGCCAGCAGCCCACTACTAGCGGGGGGGCCAGATACGCAGTATTTT
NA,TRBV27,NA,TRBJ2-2,CASFTGLNTGELFF,TGTGCCAGCTTCACGGGACTGAACACCGGGGAGCTGTTTTTT
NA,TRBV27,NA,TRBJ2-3,CASSLVLSLGTDTQYF,TGTGCCAGCAGTTTGGTTCTGTCTCTTGGAACAGATACGCAGTATTTT